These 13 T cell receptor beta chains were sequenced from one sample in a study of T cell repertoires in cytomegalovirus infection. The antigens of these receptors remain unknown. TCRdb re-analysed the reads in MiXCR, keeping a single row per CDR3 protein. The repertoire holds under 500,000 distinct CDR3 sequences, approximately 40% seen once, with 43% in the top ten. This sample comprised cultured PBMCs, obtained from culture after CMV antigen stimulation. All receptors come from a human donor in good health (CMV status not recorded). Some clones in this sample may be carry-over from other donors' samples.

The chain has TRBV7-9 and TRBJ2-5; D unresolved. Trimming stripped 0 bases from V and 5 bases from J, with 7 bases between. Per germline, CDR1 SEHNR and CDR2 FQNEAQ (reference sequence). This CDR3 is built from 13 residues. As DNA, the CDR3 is TGTGCCAGCAGCTTAGCTGGGTACGAGACCCAGTACTTC. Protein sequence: CASSLAGYETQYF.

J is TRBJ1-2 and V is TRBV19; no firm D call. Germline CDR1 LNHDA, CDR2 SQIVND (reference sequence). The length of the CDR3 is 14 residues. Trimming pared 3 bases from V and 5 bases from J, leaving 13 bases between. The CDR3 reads CASSMRGTVYGYTF. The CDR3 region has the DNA TGTGCCAGTAGTATGCGGGGTACGGTTTATGGCTACACCTTC.

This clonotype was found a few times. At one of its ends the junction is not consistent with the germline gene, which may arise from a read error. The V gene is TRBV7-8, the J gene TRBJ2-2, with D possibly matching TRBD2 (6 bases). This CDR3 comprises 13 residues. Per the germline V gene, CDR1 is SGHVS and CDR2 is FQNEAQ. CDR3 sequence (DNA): TGTGGCAGCGGGTCTGCGAACACCGGGGAGCTGTTTTTT. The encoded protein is CGSGSANTGELFF. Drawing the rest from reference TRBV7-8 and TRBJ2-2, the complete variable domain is GAGVSQSPRYKVAKRGQDVALRCDPISGHVSLFWYQQALGQGPEFLTYFQNEAQLDKSGLPSDRFFAERPEGSVSTLKIQRTQQEDSAVYLCGSGSANTGELFFGEGSRLTVL.

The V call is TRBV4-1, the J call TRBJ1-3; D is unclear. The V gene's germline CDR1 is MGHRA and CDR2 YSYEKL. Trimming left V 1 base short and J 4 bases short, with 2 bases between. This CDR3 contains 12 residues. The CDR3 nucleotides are TGCGCCAGCAGCCAAGTGGGAAACACCATATATTTT. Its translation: CASSQVGNTIYF.

CDR3 nucleotides: TGCAGCGCTGGGAGGCAGGGCTATGGCTACACCTTC. Its protein is CSAGRQGYGYTF. V is TRBV29-1 and J is TRBJ1-2, with D possibly TRBD1 on 5 matching bases. The germline V gene has CDR1 SQVTM and CDR2 ANQGSEA. The CDR3 is 12 residues long. Trimming removed 7 bases from V and 4 bases from J, with 13 bases in between. Together with reference TRBV29-1 and TRBJ1-2, the CDR3 gives the full variable domain: SAVISQKPSRDICQRGTSLTIQCQVDSQVTMMFWYRQQPGQSLTLIATANQGSEATYESGFVIDKFPISRPNLTFSTLTVSNMSPEDSSIYLCSAGRQGYGYTFGSGTRLTVV.

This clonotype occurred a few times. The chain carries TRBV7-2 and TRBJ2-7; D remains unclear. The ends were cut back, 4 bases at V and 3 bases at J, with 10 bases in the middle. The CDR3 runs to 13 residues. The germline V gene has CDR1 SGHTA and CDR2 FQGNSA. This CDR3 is CASSSELRYEQYF. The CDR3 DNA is TGTGCCAGCAGCTCCGAGTTACGCTACGAGCAGTACTTC.

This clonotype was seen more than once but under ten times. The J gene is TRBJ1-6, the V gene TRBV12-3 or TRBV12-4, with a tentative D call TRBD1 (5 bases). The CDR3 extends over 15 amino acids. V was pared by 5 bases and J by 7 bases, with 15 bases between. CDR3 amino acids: CASSRGLRGNSPLHF. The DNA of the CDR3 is TGTGCCAGCAGTAGGGGCCTCCGCGGGAATTCACCCCTCCACTTT.

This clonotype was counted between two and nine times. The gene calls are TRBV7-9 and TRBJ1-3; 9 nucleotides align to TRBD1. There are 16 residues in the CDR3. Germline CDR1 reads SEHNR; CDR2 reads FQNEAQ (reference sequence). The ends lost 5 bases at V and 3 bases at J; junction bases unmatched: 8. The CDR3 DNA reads TGTGCCAGCAGCGCACCAGGGACAGGGAATGGAAACACCATATATTTT. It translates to CASSAPGTGNGNTIYF.

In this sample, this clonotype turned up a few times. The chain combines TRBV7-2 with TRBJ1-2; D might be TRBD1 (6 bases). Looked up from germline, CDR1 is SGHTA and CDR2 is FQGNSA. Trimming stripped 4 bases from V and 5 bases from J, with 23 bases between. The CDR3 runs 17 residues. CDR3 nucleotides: TGTGCCAGCAGCTCCCGGGGGGCCGGGGGGGGGCGGTATGGCTACACCTTC. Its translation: CASSSRGAGGGRYGYTF. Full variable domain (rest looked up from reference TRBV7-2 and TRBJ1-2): GAGVSQSPSNKVTEKGKDVELRCDPISGHTALYWYRQSLGQGLEFLIYFQGNSAPDKSGLPSDRFSAERTGGSVSTLTIQRTQQEDSAVYLCASSSRGAGGGRYGYTFGSGTRLTVV.

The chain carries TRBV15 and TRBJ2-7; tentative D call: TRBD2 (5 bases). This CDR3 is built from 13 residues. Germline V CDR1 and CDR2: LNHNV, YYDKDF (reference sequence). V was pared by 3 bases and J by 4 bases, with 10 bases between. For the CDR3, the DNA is TGTGCCACCAGCAGGGAGGTCGGGTACGAGCAGTACTTC. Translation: CATSREVGYEQYF.

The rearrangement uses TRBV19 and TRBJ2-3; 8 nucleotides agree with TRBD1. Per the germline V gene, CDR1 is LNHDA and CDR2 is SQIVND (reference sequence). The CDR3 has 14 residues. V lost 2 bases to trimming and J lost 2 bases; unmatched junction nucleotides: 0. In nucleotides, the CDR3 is TGTGCCAGTAGTATACAGGGGGCCACAGATACGCAGTATTTT. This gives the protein CASSIQGATDTQYF.

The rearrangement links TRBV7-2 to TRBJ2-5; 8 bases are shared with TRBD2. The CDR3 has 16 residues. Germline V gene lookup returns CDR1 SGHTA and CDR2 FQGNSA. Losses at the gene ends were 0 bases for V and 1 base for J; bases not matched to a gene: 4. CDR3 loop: CASSLASSGGQETQYF. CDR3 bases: TGTGCCAGCAGCTTAGCGTCAAGCGGGGGCCAAGAGACCCAGTACTTC.

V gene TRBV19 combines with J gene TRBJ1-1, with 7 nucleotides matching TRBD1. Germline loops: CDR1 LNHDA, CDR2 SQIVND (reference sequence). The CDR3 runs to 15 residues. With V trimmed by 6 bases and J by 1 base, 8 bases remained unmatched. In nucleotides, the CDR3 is TGTGCCAGTAGCCTAGAGGACAGGCCGAACACTGAAGCTTTCTTT. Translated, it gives CASSLEDRPNTEAFF.